This TCR beta chain was recovered during a study of blood T cell repertoires in COVID-19. Background on the study: Sample material is recorded as cDNA or gDNA derived from T cells, B-cell-depleted T cells, or PBMCs.

This clone has just one count. In the study's own analysis: How many nucleated cells were present was estimated from reference gene primer amplification. TCRdb keeps only in-frame clones here, not all; method: immunoSEQ multiplex PCR. V, J and clone size reflect that table, while D and trimming were determined from the DNA. This sample has around 200,000 clones, with more than 80% found just once. This clonotype was sampled from a human donor in a cohort sampled during active COVID-19. The sample taken for sequencing was peripheral blood.

The CDR3 reads CASSVGLAADTQYF. In DNA form, the CDR3 reads TGTGCCAGCAGCGTAGGGCTAGCGGCAGATACGCAGTATTTT. The rearrangement uses TRBV9 and TRBJ2-3; TRBD2 matches 7 bases. This CDR3 region has 14 residues. J was trimmed by 4 bases and V by 0 bases; bases with no gene match: 2. Germline loops: CDR1 SGDLS, CDR2 YYNGEE.